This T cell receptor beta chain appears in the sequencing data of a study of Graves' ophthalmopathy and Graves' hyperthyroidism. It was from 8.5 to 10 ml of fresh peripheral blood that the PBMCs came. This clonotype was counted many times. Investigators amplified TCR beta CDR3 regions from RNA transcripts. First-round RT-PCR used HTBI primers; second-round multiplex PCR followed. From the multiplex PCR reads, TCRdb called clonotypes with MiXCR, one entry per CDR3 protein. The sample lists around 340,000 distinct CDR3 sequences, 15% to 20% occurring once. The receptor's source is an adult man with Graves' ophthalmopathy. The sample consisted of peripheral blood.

The chain's CDR3 is CASSPRRASENSPLHF. The CDR3 nucleotides are TGTGCCAGCAGCCCTCGGCGGGCCAGCGAAAATTCACCCCTCCACTTT. The chain recombines TRBV11-3 with TRBJ1-6; D unclear. Germline V gene lookup returns CDR1 SGHNT and CDR2 YENEEA. The V end lost 5 bases, the J end lost 7 bases, and 18 bases lay between the germline ends. The CDR3 has 16 amino acids.